These 27 T cell receptor beta chains were all obtained from the same sample, sequenced in a study of cytomegalovirus exposure and HLA in healthy donors. PCR employed 60 Vbeta and 13 Jbeta primers. Here immunoSEQ multiplex PCR was the method, and the copy in TCRdb shows in-frame clones only, minus some. The sample has some 150,000 clones, around 79% seen once; the top ten hold approximately 3.7%. Sequenced material: PBMCs. The receptors shown here come from a human donor in good health.

The chain uses TRBV4-2 and TRBJ1-1; 9 positions match TRBD1. The CDR3 runs 14 residues. Germline CDR1 reads LGHNA; CDR2 reads YNFKEQ. The J segment lost 11 bases and the V segment lost 0 bases, leaving 7 bases of the junction unmatched. The CDR3 region has the DNA TGTGCCAGCAGCCAAGATAGGGGGACAGGGCGGGCTTTCTTT. Translated, it gives CASSQDRGTGRAFF.

The rearrangement uses TRBV28 and TRBJ2-7; possible D gene TRBD2, 6 bases. Trimming removed 3 bases from V and 2 bases from J, with 11 bases in between. The CDR3 covers 14 residues. From germline, CDR1 is MDHEN and CDR2 SYDVKM. The CDR3 loop reads CASSFPRGTYEQYF. CDR3 nucleotides: TGTGCCAGCAGTTTCCCCCGCGGGACCTACGAGCAGTACTTC.

This clone was detected a few times. The V call is TRBV10-1, the J call TRBJ1-4, with D unclear. The CDR3 is 13 residues long. V dropped 8 bases and J dropped 5 bases, with 12 bases sitting between them. Germline-derived CDR1 and CDR2 are WNHNN and SYGVQD (reference sequence). This CDR3 reads CASRDNLNEKLFF. The CDR3 region has the DNA TGCGCCAGCCGAGACAACCTAAATGAAAAACTGTTTTTT.

The genes are TRBV10-3 and TRBJ2-3; TRBD1 matches at 8 bases. Germline assignment: CDR1 ENHRY and CDR2 SYGVKD. Germline trimming cut 0 bases from V and 6 bases from J; bases unmatched to any gene: 14. This CDR3 has 18 amino acids. Written as DNA, the CDR3 is TGTGCCATCAGTGAGTCGCAGGGGGCGGGAAGATTCGGTGATACGCAGTATTTT. This sequence encodes CAISESQGAGRFGDTQYF.

The chain recombines TRBV11-2 with TRBJ2-7; 7 nucleotides match TRBD1. Germline V gene lookup returns CDR1 SGHAT and CDR2 FQNNGV. The ends lost 6 bases at V and 6 bases at J; junction bases unmatched: 8. The CDR3 spans 13 residues. This CDR3 reads CASRETGLGEQYF. The DNA for the CDR3 is TGTGCCAGCAGAGAGACAGGGTTGGGCGAGCAGTACTTC.

This chain uses TRBV18 with TRBJ2-7; no definite D call. V was cut by 3 bases and J by 4 bases, with 7 bases left in between. The CDR3 is made up of 12 amino acids. The germline V gene encodes CDR1 KGHSH and CDR2 LQKENI. CDR3 protein: CASSPSTYEQYF. In nucleotides, the CDR3 is TGTGCCAGCTCACCGTCTACTTACGAGCAGTACTTC.

In this sample, this clone turned up a few times. The chain has TRBV6-5 and TRBJ1-1; D is unclear. V shed 0 bases and J shed 6 bases, with 11 bases lying between them. CDR1 and CDR2 from the germline V gene are MNHEY and SVGAGI. The CDR3 consists of 14 residues. CDR3 amino acids: CASSYSQRVPEAFF. The CDR3 DNA reads as TGTGCCAGCAGTTACTCGCAGAGGGTCCCTGAAGCTTTCTTT.

The chain employs TRBV13 and TRBJ1-1; a possible D gene is TRBD1 (6 bases). The CDR3 has 11 amino acids. V gave up 0 bases and J gave up 10 bases, with 6 bases separating them. Germline CDR1 is PRHDT and CDR2 is FYEKMQ (reference sequence). The CDR3 coding sequence is TGTGCCAGCAGCTTAGGACAGGGAGCTTTCTTT. Translated, it gives CASSLGQGAFF.

The chain is built from TRBV7-9 and TRBJ1-2, with 9 bases identical to TRBD1. CDR1 is SEHNR and CDR2 is FQNEAQ in the germline V gene (reference sequence). V gave up 0 bases and J gave up 4 bases; unmatched junction bases: 6. The CDR3 sequence is 16 residues long. The CDR3 region is CASSLAYRGRVYGYTF. CDR3 nucleotide sequence: TGTGCCAGCAGCTTAGCATACAGGGGGCGCGTCTATGGCTACACCTTC.

The rearrangement joins TRBV6-5 to TRBJ1-4, with D perhaps TRBD1 (6 bases). The germline CDR1 and CDR2 sequences are MNHEY and SVGAGI. There are 15 residues in the CDR3. V dropped 6 bases and J dropped 0 bases, with 11 bases sitting between them. Here the CDR3 DNA reads TGTGCCAGCAGGAACAGGGCATCAACTAATGAAAAACTGTTTTTT. It translates to CASRNRASTNEKLFF.

V usage is TRBV7-9 and J usage is TRBJ2-7; 9 nucleotides align to TRBD2. V lost 6 bases and J lost 5; bases outside the gene matches: 8. The CDR3 runs 14 residues. CDR1 and CDR2 (germline): SEHNR, FQNEAQ (reference sequence). Here the CDR3 reads CASSFSGSSHEQYF. The CDR3 DNA reads TGTGCCAGCAGTTTTAGCGGGAGTTCACACGAGCAGTACTTC.

Only a few counts were recorded for this clone. The J gene is TRBJ2-1, the V gene TRBV28; maybe TRBD1 (6 bases). In germline, CDR1 is MDHEN, CDR2 SYDVKM. V lost 7 bases and J 0 bases, leaving 13 bases between the germline ends. The CDR3 totals 15 residues. CDR3 nucleotide sequence: TGTGCCAGCATCACCACAGGGAGCTCCTACAATGAGCAGTTCTTC. As protein: CASITTGSSYNEQFF. Looking up the rest from reference TRBV28 and TRBJ2-1 gives the full variable domain: DVKVTQSSRYLVKRTGEKVFLECVQDMDHENMFWYRQDPGLGLRLIYFSYDVKMKEKGDIPEGYSVSREKKERFSLILESASTNQTSMYLCASITTGSSYNEQFFGPGTRLTVL.

This clone was seen more than once but under ten times. CDR3 DNA: TGCGCCAGCAGCCCCAACTACCGCCGGGTAGATACGCAGTATTTT. It translates to CASSPNYRRVDTQYF. The chain recombines TRBV5-1 with TRBJ2-3; D unresolved. Trimming left V 4 bases short and J 5 bases short, with 17 bases between. The CDR3 consists of 15 residues. The germline V gene encodes CDR1 SGHRS and CDR2 YFSETQ.

The rearrangement uses TRBV28 and TRBJ2-7; 13 nucleotides agree with TRBD2. Losses at the gene ends were 5 bases for V and 7 bases for J; bases not matched to a gene: 8. Germline-derived CDR1 and CDR2 are MDHEN and SYDVKM. The CDR3 has 15 residues. In nucleotides, the CDR3 is TGTGCCAGCAGTCTGAGACTAGCGGGAGGCAAAGAGCAGTACTTC. Translation gives CASSLRLAGGKEQYF. The entire variable domain, with the rest obtained from reference TRBV28 and TRBJ2-7, is as follows: DVKVTQSSRYLVKRTGEKVFLECVQDMDHENMFWYRQDPGLGLRLIYFSYDVKMKEKGDIPEGYSVSREKKERFSLILESASTNQTSMYLCASSLRLAGGKEQYFGPGTRLTVT.

The chain has TRBV9 and TRBJ2-1; D gene unclear. The CDR3 runs 16 residues. Germline-derived CDR1 and CDR2 are SGDLS and YYNGEE. V lost 0 bases, J lost 8 bases, and 18 bases lay in between. The CDR3 DNA is TGTGCCAGCAGCGTAGCTACTTTCCTAGGATTGGATGAGCAGTTCTTC. Its translation is CASSVATFLGLDEQFF.

This clone occurred a few times. The chain joins TRBV5-4 to TRBJ2-7; TRBD1 agrees at 7 bases. The ends lost 4 bases at V and 4 bases at J; junction bases unmatched: 11. Germline V CDR1 and CDR2: SGHNT, YYREEE (reference sequence). The CDR3 runs 15 residues. The CDR3 spells CASSVPRGRFYEQYF. As DNA, the CDR3 is TGTGCCAGCAGCGTGCCCAGGGGGAGATTTTACGAGCAGTACTTC.

This rearrangement joins TRBV2 to TRBJ2-1; 9 bases are a match to TRBD2. The germline gives CDR1 SNHLY, CDR2 FYNNEI. The junction had 13 bases not matched to a gene; V was cut back by 6 bases and J by 7 bases. CDR3 length: 16 amino acids. The CDR3 DNA reads as TGTGCCAGCAGGCCTGCTCCTAGCGGGAAGGGAAATGAGCAGTTCTTC. It specifies CASRPAPSGKGNEQFF. The whole variable domain, remainder taken from reference TRBV2 and TRBJ2-1, is EPEVTQTPSHQVTQMGQEVILRCVPISNHLYFYWYRQILGQKVEFLVSFYNNEISEKSEIFDDQFSVERPDGSNFTLKIRSTKLEDSAMYFCASRPAPSGKGNEQFFGPGTRLTVL.

The genes are TRBV5-1 and TRBJ1-1; D remains unclear. V lost 0 bases to trimming and J lost 6 bases, with 12 bases between them. From germline, CDR1 is SGHRS and CDR2 YFSETQ. This CDR3 has 14 amino acids. CDR3 sequence reads: CASSLGGVGAEAFF. The CDR3 coding sequence is TGCGCCAGCAGCTTGGGAGGTGTCGGCGCTGAAGCTTTCTTT.

The CDR3 spells CASSLGSSGGNEQFF. CDR3 DNA: TGTGCCAGCAGCTTAGGTTCTAGCGGGGGCAATGAGCAGTTCTTC. The chain joins TRBV13 to TRBJ2-1, with 10 bases matching TRBD2. Germline assignment: CDR1 PRHDT and CDR2 FYEKMQ (reference sequence). V lost 0 bases to trimming and J lost 6 bases; unmatched junction nucleotides: 2. The CDR3 sequence is 15 residues long. The full variable domain, with the rest looked up from reference TRBV13 and TRBJ2-1, is AAGVIQSPRHLIKEKRETATLKCYPIPRHDTVYWYQQGPGQDPQFLISFYEKMQSDKGSIPDRFSAQQFSDYHSELNMSSLELGDSALYFCASSLGSSGGNEQFFGPGTRLTVL.

The chain links TRBV20-1 to TRBJ2-7, with 7 positions matching TRBD2. CDR1 and CDR2 from the germline V gene are DFQATT and SNEGSKA (reference sequence). The CDR3 totals 11 residues. V lost 6 bases and J lost 5; bases outside the gene matches: 4. This chain's CDR3 is CSAEGGDEQYF. CDR3 coding DNA: TGCAGTGCCGAGGGAGGGGACGAGCAGTACTTC.

The V gene is TRBV29-1, the J gene TRBJ2-7, with 9 nucleotides matching TRBD2. The CDR3 covers 17 residues. V dropped 6 bases and J dropped 0; count of bases not matched to a gene: 15. Germline V gene sequence: CDR1 SQVTM, CDR2 ANQGSEA. Written as DNA, the CDR3 is TGCAGCGTCGCTCGTTTGAGTAGCGGGAGAAGCTCCTACGAGCAGTACTTC. It translates to CSVARLSSGRSSYEQYF.

Remarks on this clone: Sequence at one end of the junction differs from germline and may be a read error. This chain links TRBV15 with TRBJ1-2; maybe TRBD1 (6 bases). This CDR3 has 15 amino acids. The germline V gene has CDR1 LNHNV and CDR2 YYDKDF (reference sequence). The CDR3 DNA reads as TGTGCCACCACCAGAGGTCGGGGGGGCGACTATGGCTACACCTTC. It is translated as CATTRGRGGDYGYTF.

The chain links TRBV5-6 to TRBJ1-6; 7 bases are a match to TRBD1. V lost 2 bases to trimming and J lost 8 bases; unmatched junction nucleotides: 4. The length of the CDR3 is 14 residues. CDR1 is SGHDT, CDR2 YYEEEE, per germline. The chain's CDR3 is CASSLDRVDSPLHF. In nucleotides, the CDR3 is TGTGCCAGCAGCTTAGACAGGGTGGATTCACCCCTCCACTTT.

This clone occurred once. The chain combines TRBV5-1 with TRBJ2-1, with 9 nucleotides matching TRBD2. CDR3 length: 14 residues. From germline, CDR1 is SGHRS and CDR2 YFSETQ. Trimming took 6 bases from V and 7 from J; bases not matched to a gene: 8. The CDR3 DNA sequence: TGCGCCAGCACCGAATTAGCGGGAGTAAATGAGCAGTTCTTC. It codes for CASTELAGVNEQFF.

V gene TRBV9 combines with J gene TRBJ2-1, with D perhaps TRBD2 (5 bases). Germline lookup yields CDR1 SGDLS and CDR2 YYNGEE. The V end was cut by 0 bases, the J end by 3 bases, with 7 bases between. The CDR3 length is 14 residues. This CDR3 reads CASSVASGYNEQFF. The CDR3 DNA follows: TGTGCCAGCAGCGTAGCAAGCGGCTACAATGAGCAGTTCTTC.

The chain is built from TRBV5-1 and TRBJ2-5, with 10 bases identical to TRBD2. This CDR3 spans 15 amino acids. V dropped 1 base and J dropped 2; count of bases not matched to a gene: 2. Germline V lookup: CDR1 SGHRS, CDR2 YFSETQ. The CDR3 protein is CASSLSGRVQETQYF. CDR3 nucleotide sequence: TGCGCCAGCAGCTTGAGCGGGAGGGTTCAAGAGACCCAGTACTTC.

The chain has TRBV15 and TRBJ1-1, with D maybe TRBD1 (5 bases). V lost 8 bases and J 0 bases, leaving 16 bases between the germline ends. The CDR3 loop spans 15 amino acids. The germline V gene encodes CDR1 LNHNV and CDR2 YYDKDF (reference sequence). DNA of the CDR3: TGTGCCACCGGGAGGGGTGCAGGTATGAACACTGAAGCTTTCTTT. It codes for CATGRGAGMNTEAFF.